A single sample is the source of the 32 T cell receptor beta chains below, sequenced in a study of OX40 agonist ivuxolimab in advanced cancers. Assay: immunoSEQ multiplex PCR; the TCRdb copy retains only in-frame clones and omits some. The sample includes about 40,000 clones, 82% of them seen just once. Sequencing used CD4+ or CD8+ T cells sorted from blood, obtained in a trial of the OX40 agonist ivuxolimab. The receptor set was obtained from an adult with an advanced solid tumor such as melanoma, head and neck, liver or kidney cancer.

This chain connects TRBV7-3 to TRBJ2-7; D tentatively reads TRBD1 or TRBD2 (5 bases each). With 8 bases removed from V and 2 bases from J, the gap between germline ends came to 16 bases. The CDR3 is 14 residues long. Germline assignment: CDR1 SGHTA and CDR2 FQGTGA. CDR3 DNA: TGTGCCAGCTCTCCACGGGACGGACCCTACGAGCAGTACTTC. It is translated as CASSPRDGPYEQYF.

This clone came up a few times. The chain has TRBV6-1 and TRBJ1-4; D unresolved. Per the germline V gene, CDR1 is MNHNS and CDR2 is SASEGT. V lost 6 bases and J lost 3, with 11 bases in between. This CDR3 comprises 14 residues. The CDR3: CASRETTANEKLFF. DNA of the CDR3: TGTGCCAGCAGAGAGACCACGGCTAATGAAAAACTGTTTTTT.

The chain links TRBV6-5 to TRBJ2-2; 7 bases line up with TRBD1. J lost 5 bases, V lost 5 bases, and 2 bases had no gene match. Germline V lookup: CDR1 MNHEY, CDR2 SVGAGI. The CDR3 runs 13 residues. The CDR3 nucleotides read TGTGCCAGCAGTGACAGGGCGACCGGGGAGCTGTTTTTT. This sequence encodes CASSDRATGELFF.

The V gene is TRBV11-3, the J gene TRBJ1-1; D perhaps matches TRBD1 (5 bases). Germline lookup yields CDR1 SGHNT and CDR2 YENEEA. V was pared by 1 base and J by 7 bases, with 16 bases between. CDR3 length: 15 residues. CDR3 protein: CASSLGPGTQNEAFF. The CDR3, as DNA: TGTGCCAGCAGCTTAGGTCCCGGGACCCAAAATGAAGCTTTCTTT.

CDR3 coding DNA: TGCGCCAGCAGCCTAGACCAAGAGACCCAGTACTTC. Residues: CASSLDQETQYF. This chain joins TRBV5-1 and TRBJ2-5, with D hard to call. CDR3 length: 12 amino acids. Germline V lookup: CDR1 SGHRS, CDR2 YFSETQ. Trimming took off 4 bases at V and 0 bases at J, with 4 bases between the two ends.

This chain connects TRBV4-2 to TRBJ2-7; D gene ambiguous. Trimming stripped 1 base from V and 3 bases from J, with 13 bases between. CDR1 is LGHNA, CDR2 YNFKEQ, per germline. This CDR3 spans 15 amino acids. CDR3 DNA sequence: TGTGCCAGCAGCCAAGCATTATCGACAAGCTACGAGCAGTACTTC. Its translation: CASSQALSTSYEQYF.

With respect to this clone: Germline is not matched at one junction end, which may reflect a read error. The chain employs TRBV6-6 and TRBJ2-7, with D possibly called TRBD1 or TRBD2 (5 bases each). Per the germline V gene, CDR1 is MNHNY and CDR2 is SVGAGI (reference sequence). The CDR3 loop spans 12 amino acids. The CDR3 protein is CASSTPGRPIHF. For the CDR3, the DNA is TGTGCCAGCAGTACCCCGGGACGCCCGATCCACTTC.

The genes are TRBV30 and TRBJ2-2; D gene uncertain. CDR1 is GTSNPN, CDR2 SVGIG, per germline (reference sequence). The CDR3 totals 12 residues. Trimming took 1 base from V and 9 from J, leaving 9 bases between them. As DNA, the CDR3 is TGTGCCTGGAGTGACCTCAACAGGGAGCTGTTTTTT. Translation gives CAWSDLNRELFF.

About this clone: The germline gene is not matched at one end of the junction; a read error may be the cause. The rearrangement joins TRBV18 to TRBJ2-3; D is possibly TRBD1 or TRBD2 (7 bases each). Germline V gene data show CDR1 as KGHSH and CDR2 as LQKENI. The CDR3 has 13 amino acids. DNA of the CDR3: TGTGCCAGCTCACCCTTATTGGACCAGGGGGGGAATTTT. Its translation is CASSPLLDQGGNF.

On this clone itself: The junction shows a germline mismatch at one end, possibly a read error. The J gene is TRBJ2-5, the V gene TRBV7-7, with TRBD1 matching over 7 bases. Germline V gives CDR1 SSHAT, CDR2 FNYEAQ (reference sequence). CDR3 size: 14 residues. CDR3 nucleotide sequence: TGTGCTAGCAGCCGGGACAGAATCCAAGAGACCCAGTACTTC. It is translated as CASSRDRIQETQYF.

The rearrangement links TRBV5-4 to TRBJ1-2; 9 bases agree with TRBD1. This CDR3 contains 14 residues. V was clipped by 5 bases and J by 3 bases; unmatched bases: 5. Germline CDR1 is SGHNT and CDR2 is YYREEE (reference sequence). CDR3 DNA: TGTGCCAGCAGTCTACAGGGGGCTCACTATGGCTACACCTTC. This encodes CASSLQGAHYGYTF.

This clone was observed a few times. As DNA, the CDR3 is TGTGCCAGCAGTTTACGACAGAAGAACACCGGGGAGCTGTTTTTT. It is translated as CASSLRQKNTGELFF. The genes are TRBV6-6 and TRBJ2-2; D is possibly TRBD1 (5 bases). From germline, CDR1 is MNHNY and CDR2 SVGAGI (reference sequence). The V end was cut by 4 bases, the J end by 1 base, with 10 bases between. This CDR3 is 15 amino acids long.

This clone is medium-sized (0.01 to 0.1%). The J gene is TRBJ1-2, the V gene TRBV7-2; D ambiguous. Per the germline V gene, CDR1 is SGHTA and CDR2 is FQGNSA. The length of the CDR3 is 14 residues. V lost 2 bases, J lost 3 bases, and 10 bases lay in between. DNA of the CDR3: TGTGCCAGCAGCTTAAAGGGCGCCTACTATGGCTACACCTTC. Translation gives CASSLKGAYYGYTF.

The chain couples TRBV7-2 to TRBJ1-1; D is undetermined. The CDR3 is 14 amino acids. From germline, CDR1 is SGHTA and CDR2 FQGNSA. V was pared by 2 bases and J by 1 base, with 8 bases between. Here the CDR3 DNA reads TGTGCCAGCAGCTTATTTAATCGGAACACTGAAGCTTTCTTT. This codes for CASSLFNRNTEAFF.

The chain uses TRBV19 and TRBJ1-6, with D possibly TRBD1 on 5 matching bases. Germline-derived CDR1 and CDR2 are LNHDA and SQIVND (reference sequence). Trimming took 4 bases from V and 6 from J, leaving 16 bases between them. The CDR3 runs 16 residues. DNA of the CDR3: TGTGCCAGTAGTAGCCGTGGGGCTAGCGGTAATTCACCCCTCCACTTT. The encoded protein is CASSSRGASGNSPLHF.

A remark on this clone: Other DNA sequences of this sample code for an identical CDR3. The rearrangement uses TRBV4-3 and TRBJ1-6, with D maybe TRBD1 (5 bases). The ends were cut back, 0 bases at V and 11 bases at J, with 14 bases in the middle. From germline, CDR1 is LGHNA and CDR2 YSLEER. The CDR3 totals 15 residues. In nucleotides, the CDR3 is TGCGCCAGCAGCCAAGATAGGGGCTGGGGGGCACCCCTCCACTTT. Translated, it gives CASSQDRGWGAPLHF.

The CDR3 DNA sequence: TGCGCCAGCAGCTTGGTGCCCAGGGGGCAAAACACTGAAGCTTTCTTT. Protein sequence: CASSLVPRGQNTEAFF. V is TRBV5-1 and J is TRBJ1-1; 8 nucleotides line up with TRBD1. Trimming removed 0 bases from V and 2 bases from J; junction bases left unmatched: 6. The CDR3 length is 16 residues. Per the germline V gene, CDR1 is SGHRS and CDR2 is YFSETQ. The full variable domain, rest sourced from reference TRBV5-1 and TRBJ1-1, is KAGVTQTPRYLIKTRGQQVTLSCSPISGHRSVSWYQQTPGQGLQFLFEYFSETQRNKGNFPGRFSGRQFSNSRSEMNVSTLELGDSALYLCASSLVPRGQNTEAFFGQGTRLTVV.

The chain links TRBV6-5 to TRBJ1-3, with TRBD1 identical over 8 bases. CDR1 and CDR2 (germline): MNHEY, SVGAGI. V lost 3 bases and J lost 0; bases outside the gene matches: 4. This CDR3 has 16 residues. The CDR3, as DNA: TGTGCCAGCAGTTATACTCAGGGGGCCTCTGGAAACACCATATATTTT. It codes for CASSYTQGASGNTIYF.

This clone has just one count. The chain is built from TRBV9 and TRBJ1-6, with a possible D match to TRBD1 (5 bases). The CDR3 spans 14 residues. Trimming took off 0 bases at V and 7 bases at J, with 8 bases between the two ends. Germline V lookup: CDR1 SGDLS, CDR2 YYNGEE. The CDR3 is CASSVADINSPLHF. The CDR3 bases are TGTGCCAGCAGCGTAGCGGACATAAATTCACCCCTCCACTTT.

In its sample, this clone was seen a few times. The chain recombines TRBV19 with TRBJ1-5; TRBD1 matches 8 bases. V shed 5 bases and J 6 bases; nucleotides not matched to a gene: 3. Germline V gene data show CDR1 as LNHDA and CDR2 as SQIVND (reference sequence). This CDR3 is built from 13 residues. CDR3 protein: CASSVTGGQPQHF. As DNA, the CDR3 is TGTGCCAGTAGTGTCACAGGGGGTCAGCCCCAGCATTTT.

The rearrangement joins TRBV7-9 to TRBJ1-1; D is perhaps TRBD1 (6 bases). Germline CDR1 is SEHNR and CDR2 is FQNEAQ (reference sequence). V was pared by 3 bases and J by 0 bases, with 8 bases between. The CDR3 extends over 14 amino acids. In nucleotides, the CDR3 is TGTGCCAGCAGCTTTGGGACACTGAACACTGAAGCTTTCTTT. It codes for CASSFGTLNTEAFF.

The CDR3: CASSDYTGPQGTEAFF. Here the CDR3 DNA reads TGTGCCAGCAGTGATTATACAGGACCCCAGGGCACTGAAGCTTTCTTT. This chain joins TRBV25-1 and TRBJ1-1; D might be TRBD1 (5 bases). There are 16 residues in the CDR3. Germline V gene sequence: CDR1 MGHDK, CDR2 SYGVNS. V lost 3 bases, J lost 4 bases, and 18 bases lay in between. The variable domain in full, completed from reference TRBV25-1 and TRBJ1-1, reads EADIYQTPRYLVIGTGKKITLECSQTMGHDKMYWYQQDPGMELHLIHYSYGVNSTEKGDLSSESTVSRIRTEHFPLTLESARPSHTSQYLCASSDYTGPQGTEAFFGQGTRLTVV.

The chain employs TRBV15 and TRBJ2-7, with D unclear. Germline CDR1 reads LNHNV; CDR2 reads YYDKDF (reference sequence). Trimming removed 2 bases at V and 6 bases at J, with 11 bases between. CDR3 length: 13 amino acids. The CDR3 DNA reads TGTGCCACCAGCAGACAAATAGGGTCCGAGCAGTACTTC. It encodes CATSRQIGSEQYF.

The gene calls are TRBV19 and TRBJ1-2, with TRBD1 matching 8 bases. The CDR3 spans 17 residues. After removal of 5 bases from V and 4 bases from J, the junction contained 15 bases not matched to a gene. Germline CDR1 reads LNHDA; CDR2 reads SQIVND (reference sequence). The CDR3 protein is CASSAYSGRGRAYGYTF. CDR3 nucleotide sequence: TGTGCCAGTAGTGCGTACTCGGGCAGGGGGCGCGCCTATGGCTACACCTTC.

The rearrangement joins TRBV5-6 to TRBJ2-1; tentatively, D is TRBD2 (5 bases). Trimming pared 0 bases from V and 5 bases from J, leaving 12 bases between. The CDR3 has 15 amino acids. Germline CDR1 is SGHDT and CDR2 is YYEEEE. CDR3 protein: CASSLGAAPHNEQFF. The CDR3 DNA is TGTGCCAGCAGCTTGGGAGCGGCCCCCCACAATGAGCAGTTCTTC.

The rearrangement joins TRBV7-3 to TRBJ1-1; D call uncertain. Germline loops: CDR1 SGHTA, CDR2 FQGTGA. V was clipped by 1 base and J by 4 bases, with 10 bases between them. This CDR3 is 14 amino acids long. The CDR3 protein is CASSLNPGSTEAFF. DNA of the CDR3: TGTGCCAGCAGCTTAAACCCGGGTTCCACTGAAGCTTTCTTT. The full variable domain, in which reference TRBV7-3 and TRBJ1-1 provide the parts outside the CDR3, is GAGVSQTPSNKVTEKGKYVELRCDPISGHTALYWYRQSLGQGPEFLIYFQGTGAADDSGLPNDRFFAVRPEGSVSTLKIQRTERGDSAVYLCASSLNPGSTEAFFGQGTRLTVV.

This clone was seen a few times. This chain uses TRBV7-2 with TRBJ1-1, with TRBD1 identical over 8 bases. This CDR3 has 17 amino acids. V gave up 5 bases and J gave up 2 bases; unmatched junction bases: 13. Germline CDR1 is SGHTA and CDR2 is FQGNSA. DNA for the CDR3: TGTGCCAGCAGCCCCGGATTGGACAGGGTACTAAACACTGAAGCTTTCTTT. Encoded protein: CASSPGLDRVLNTEAFF.

The chain carries TRBV5-4 and TRBJ1-2, with 9 bases matching TRBD1. Trimming cost V 4 bases and J 3 bases; bases outside gene matches: 1. The CDR3 runs 13 residues. Per the germline V gene, CDR1 is SGHNT and CDR2 is YYREEE (reference sequence). The CDR3, as DNA: TGTGCCAGCAGCCGGGACAGGGACTATGGCTACACCTTC. This translates into CASSRDRDYGYTF.

The genes are TRBV5-1 and TRBJ1-1, with D uncertain. V was cut by 4 bases and J by 6 bases, with 10 bases left in between. This CDR3 spans 12 amino acids. Germline CDR1 reads SGHRS; CDR2 reads YFSETQ. In nucleotides, the CDR3 is TGCGCCAGCAGCGATCCGGCACCTGAAGCTTTCTTT. It specifies CASSDPAPEAFF.

This sequence joins TRBV19 and TRBJ2-5, with 13 bases that match TRBD2. The germline V gene has CDR1 LNHDA and CDR2 SQIVND (reference sequence). Trimming at V came to 7 bases and at J to 4 bases, leaving 6 bases not matched to a gene. The CDR3 totals 15 residues. The CDR3: CASKRTSGGPETQYF. CDR3 nucleotide sequence: TGTGCCAGTAAACGGACTAGCGGGGGTCCAGAGACCCAGTACTTC.

V is TRBV18 and J is TRBJ1-1; the match to TRBD1 covers 10 bases. With 2 bases clipped from V and 6 bases from J, the junction kept 3 bases outside the gene matches. The CDR3 covers 14 residues. CDR1 KGHSH and CDR2 LQKENI come from the germline V gene. CDR3 loop: CASSPGTGEPEAFF. DNA for the CDR3: TGTGCCAGCTCACCAGGGACAGGGGAGCCTGAAGCTTTCTTT.

The CDR3 DNA follows: TGTGCCAGCAGCCCCCGGACAGGGAGATCCTACGAGCAGTACTTC. It specifies CASSPRTGRSYEQYF. J is TRBJ2-7 and V is TRBV7-8, with TRBD1 matching 8 bases. The CDR3 covers 15 residues. The ends lost 5 bases at V and 1 base at J; junction bases unmatched: 7. Germline CDR1 is SGHVS and CDR2 is FQNEAQ.